The 2 T cell receptor beta chains in this list originate from one sample, sequenced in a study of T-cell reconstitution after alpha-beta-depleted transplantation in children. Unique molecular identifiers featured in how the TCRbeta library was prepared. TCRdb re-called the PCR reads with MiXCR, one entry per CDR3 protein. The table includes 300,000 or so distinct CDR3 sequences, about a quarter detected once. The starting material was PBMCs, mostly from graft donor cells, obtained 180 days after TCRalphabeta/CD19-depleted stem cell transplant. All receptors come from a male patient aged 5 to 17 who had a stem cell transplant for acute lymphoblastic leukemia, so the T cells may come from the graft donor.

This clonotype occurred a few times. This chain connects TRBV7-6 to TRBJ2-5; TRBD2 agrees at 7 bases. Trimming took 5 bases from V and 4 from J; bases not matched to a gene: 7. The CDR3 is 14 residues long. Germline loops: CDR1 SGHVS, CDR2 FNYEAQ. CDR3 sequence reads: CASSRWGGGETQYF. The CDR3 DNA is TGTGCCAGCAGCCGCTGGGGGGGAGGAGAGACCCAGTACTTC.

The chain carries TRBV24-1 and TRBJ2-7, with TRBD1 as a possible D gene (6 bases). The CDR3 runs to 14 residues. The V and J ends lost 5 bases and 2 bases respectively, with 12 bases between them. Per germline, CDR1 KGHDR and CDR2 SFDVKD. CDR3 amino acids: CATSGLGGTYEQYF. CDR3 bases: TGTGCCACCAGTGGCCTAGGGGGAACCTACGAGCAGTACTTC.